This TCR beta chain comes out of a study of CD8 T cells in Susac syndrome. The multiple sclerosis controls, all treatment-naive patients, had relapsing-remitting disease that was stable or active. RNA was extracted with the RNeasy kit, and a quantity of roughly 0.5 to 1 ug was reverse transcribed using random hexamers. Amplification of TCR beta CDR3 used immunoSEQ multiplex PCR across 54 Vbeta and 13 Jbeta. In TCRdb, the immunoSEQ multiplex PCR reads were re-called with MiXCR into one record per CDR3 protein. The data contain tens of thousands of distinct CDR3 sequences, nearly 96% of them singletons. This clonotype was observed once. CDR1 is MGHRA, CDR2 YSYEKL, per germline. The V gene lost 0 bases and the J gene lost 4 bases, with 22 bases spanning the gap. The CDR3 length is 18 residues.

This TCR was recovered from a human donor with multiple sclerosis. What was sequenced was CD4+ T cells from PBMCs. The rearrangement links TRBV4-1 to TRBJ2-7; D might be TRBD2 (6 bases). The CDR3 nucleotides are TGCGCCAGCAGCCAAGATCAGTGGGGGGTGCCAACGTCGTACGAGCAGTACTTC. Translation: CASSQDQWGVPTSYEQYF.